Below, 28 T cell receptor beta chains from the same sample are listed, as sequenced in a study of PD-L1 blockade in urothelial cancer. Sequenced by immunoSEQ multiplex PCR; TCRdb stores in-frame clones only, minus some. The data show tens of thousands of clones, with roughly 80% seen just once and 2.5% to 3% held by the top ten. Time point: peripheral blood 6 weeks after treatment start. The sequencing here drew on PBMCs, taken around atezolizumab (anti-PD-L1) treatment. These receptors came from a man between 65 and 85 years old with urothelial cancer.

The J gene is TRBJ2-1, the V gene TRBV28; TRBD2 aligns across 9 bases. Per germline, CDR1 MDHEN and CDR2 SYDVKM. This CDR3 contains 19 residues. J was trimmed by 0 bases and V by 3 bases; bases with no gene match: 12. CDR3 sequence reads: CASSFSWPREGSSYNEQFF. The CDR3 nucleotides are TGTGCCAGCAGTTTCTCTTGGCCGCGGGAGGGAAGCTCCTACAATGAGCAGTTCTTC.

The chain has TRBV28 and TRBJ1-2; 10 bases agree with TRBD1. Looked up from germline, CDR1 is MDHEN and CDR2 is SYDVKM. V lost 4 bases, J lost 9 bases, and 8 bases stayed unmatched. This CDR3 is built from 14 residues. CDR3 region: CASSSSGTGVSYTF. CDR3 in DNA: TGTGCCAGCAGTTCCTCCGGGACAGGGGTGAGCTACACCTTC.

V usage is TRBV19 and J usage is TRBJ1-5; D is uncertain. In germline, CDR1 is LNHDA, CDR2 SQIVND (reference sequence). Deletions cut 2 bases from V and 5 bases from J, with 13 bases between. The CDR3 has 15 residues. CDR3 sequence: CASSILPAQDQPQHF. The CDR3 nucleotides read TGTGCCAGTAGTATACTCCCAGCCCAGGATCAGCCCCAGCATTTT.

The CDR3 loop is CASSLGLLDSNQPQHF. The CDR3 nucleotides read TGCGCCAGCAGCTTGGGACTCTTGGATAGCAATCAGCCCCAGCATTTT. The chain has TRBV5-1 and TRBJ1-5; D not certain. The V and J ends lost 0 bases and 0 bases respectively, with 10 bases between them. This CDR3 is built from 16 residues. Germline CDR1 and CDR2: SGHRS and YFSETQ.

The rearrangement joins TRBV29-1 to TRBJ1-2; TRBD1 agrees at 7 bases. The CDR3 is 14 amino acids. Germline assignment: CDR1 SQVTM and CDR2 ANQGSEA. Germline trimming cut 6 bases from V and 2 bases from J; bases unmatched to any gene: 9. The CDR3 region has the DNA TGCAGCGTCCCCGCCCCAGGGGGAAACTATGGCTACACCTTC. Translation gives CSVPAPGGNYGYTF.

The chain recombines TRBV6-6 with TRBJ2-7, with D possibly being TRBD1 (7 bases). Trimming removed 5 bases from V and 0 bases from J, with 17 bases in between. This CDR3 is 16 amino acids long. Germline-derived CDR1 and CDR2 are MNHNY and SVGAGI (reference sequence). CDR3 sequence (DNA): TGTGCCAGCAGTCCGGCTTTCCAGGGGGGCTCCTACGAGCAGTACTTC. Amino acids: CASSPAFQGGSYEQYF.

The CDR3 sequence: CASPPAGMNTEAFF. CDR3 DNA: TGTGCCAGTCCCCCGGCAGGGATGAACACTGAAGCTTTCTTT. The chain has TRBV19 and TRBJ1-1; D possibly corresponds to TRBD1 (5 bases). This CDR3 region has 14 residues. Trimming removed 8 bases from V and 0 bases from J, with 13 bases in between. CDR1 and CDR2 (germline): LNHDA, SQIVND (reference sequence).

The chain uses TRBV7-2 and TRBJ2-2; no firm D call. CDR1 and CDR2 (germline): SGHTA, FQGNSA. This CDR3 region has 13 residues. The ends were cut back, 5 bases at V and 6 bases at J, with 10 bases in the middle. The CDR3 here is CASSPQLAGELFF. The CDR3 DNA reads TGTGCCAGCAGCCCCCAGTTGGCCGGGGAGCTGTTTTTT. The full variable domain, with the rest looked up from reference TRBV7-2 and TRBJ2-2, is GAGVSQSPSNKVTEKGKDVELRCDPISGHTALYWYRQSLGQGLEFLIYFQGNSAPDKSGLPSDRFSAERTGGSVSTLTIQRTQQEDSAVYLCASSPQLAGELFFGEGSRLTVL.

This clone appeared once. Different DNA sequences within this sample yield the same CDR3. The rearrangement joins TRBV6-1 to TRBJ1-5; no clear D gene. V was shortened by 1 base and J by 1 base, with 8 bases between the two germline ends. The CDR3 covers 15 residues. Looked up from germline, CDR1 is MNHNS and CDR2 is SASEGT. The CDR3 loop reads CASSEDGVSNQPQHF. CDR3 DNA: TGTGCCAGCAGTGAAGACGGGGTGAGCAATCAGCCCCAGCATTTT.

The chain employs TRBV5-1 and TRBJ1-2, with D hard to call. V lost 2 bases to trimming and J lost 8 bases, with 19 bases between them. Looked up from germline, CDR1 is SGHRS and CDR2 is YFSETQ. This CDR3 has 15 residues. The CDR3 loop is CASSFSSDLSGGYTF. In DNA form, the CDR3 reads TGCGCCAGCAGCTTCAGTTCGGATCTTTCAGGAGGCTACACCTTC.

The CDR3 nucleotides read TGTGCCAGCAGATTCGAAGGGGGCAGGGATACGCAGTATTTT. It translates to CASRFEGGRDTQYF. The V call is TRBV7-9, the J call TRBJ2-3; 7 nucleotides match TRBD1. V lost 6 bases to trimming and J lost 6 bases; unmatched junction nucleotides: 9. Germline CDR1 is SEHNR and CDR2 is FQNEAQ (reference sequence). CDR3 length: 14 amino acids. The whole variable domain, remainder taken from reference TRBV7-9 and TRBJ2-3, is DTGVSQNPRHKITKRGQNVTFRCDPISEHNRLYWYRQTLGQGPEFLTYFQNEAQLEKSRLLSDRFSAERPKGSFSTLEIQRTEQGDSAMYLCASRFEGGRDTQYFGPGTRLTVL.

CDR3: CATSSRRTANTEAFF. The CDR3, as DNA: TGTGCCACCAGCAGCCGTCGGACAGCGAACACTGAAGCTTTCTTT. The chain recombines TRBV15 with TRBJ1-1; D might be TRBD1 (6 bases). The CDR3 has 15 residues. Germline CDR1 and CDR2: LNHNV and YYDKDF (reference sequence). The ends were cut back, 3 bases at V and 1 base at J, with 12 bases in the middle.

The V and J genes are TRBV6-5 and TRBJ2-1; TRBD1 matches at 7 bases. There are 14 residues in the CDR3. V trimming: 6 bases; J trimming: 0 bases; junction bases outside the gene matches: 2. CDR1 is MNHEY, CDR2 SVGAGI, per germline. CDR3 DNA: TGTGCCAGCAGACGACAGGGCTCCTACAATGAGCAGTTCTTC. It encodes CASRRQGSYNEQFF.

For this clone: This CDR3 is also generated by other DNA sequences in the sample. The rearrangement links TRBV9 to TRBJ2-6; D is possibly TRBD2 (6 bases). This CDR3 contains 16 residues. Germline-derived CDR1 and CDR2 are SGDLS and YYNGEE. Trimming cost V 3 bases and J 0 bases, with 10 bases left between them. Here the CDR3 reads CASSALGGSGANVLTF. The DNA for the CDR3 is TGTGCCAGCAGCGCCCTGGGGGGCTCTGGGGCCAACGTCCTGACTTTC.

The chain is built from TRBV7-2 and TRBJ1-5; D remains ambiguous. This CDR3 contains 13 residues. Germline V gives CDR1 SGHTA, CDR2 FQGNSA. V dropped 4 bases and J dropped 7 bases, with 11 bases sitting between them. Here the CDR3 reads CASSSSPPQPQHF. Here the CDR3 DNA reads TGTGCCAGCAGCTCATCCCCCCCACAGCCCCAGCATTTT. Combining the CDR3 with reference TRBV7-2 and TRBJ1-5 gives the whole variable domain GAGVSQSPSNKVTEKGKDVELRCDPISGHTALYWYRQSLGQGLEFLIYFQGNSAPDKSGLPSDRFSAERTGGSVSTLTIQRTQQEDSAVYLCASSSSPPQPQHFGDGTRLSIL.

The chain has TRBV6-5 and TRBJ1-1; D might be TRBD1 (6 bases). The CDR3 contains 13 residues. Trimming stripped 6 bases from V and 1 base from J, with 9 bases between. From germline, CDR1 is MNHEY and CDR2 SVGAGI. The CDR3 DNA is TGTGCCAGCAGGCAGGGGCAGAACACTGAAGCTTTCTTT. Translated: CASRQGQNTEAFF.

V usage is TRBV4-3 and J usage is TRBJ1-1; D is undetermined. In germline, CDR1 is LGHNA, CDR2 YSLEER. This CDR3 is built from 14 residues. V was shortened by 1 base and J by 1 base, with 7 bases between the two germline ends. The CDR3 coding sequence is TGCGCCAGCAGCCAAGTTCCCTCGAACACTGAAGCTTTCTTT. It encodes CASSQVPSNTEAFF.

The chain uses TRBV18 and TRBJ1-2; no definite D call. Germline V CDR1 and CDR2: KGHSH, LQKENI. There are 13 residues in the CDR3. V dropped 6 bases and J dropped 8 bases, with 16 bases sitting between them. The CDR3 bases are TGTGCCAGCTCCCCCTTATCGGAGTCCGGCTACACCTTC. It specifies CASSPLSESGYTF.

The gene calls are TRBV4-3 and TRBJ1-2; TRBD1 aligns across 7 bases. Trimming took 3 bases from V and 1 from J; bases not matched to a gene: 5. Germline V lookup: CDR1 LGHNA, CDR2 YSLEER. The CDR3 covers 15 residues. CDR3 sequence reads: CASSQEGGNNYGYTF. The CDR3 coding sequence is TGCGCCAGCAGCCAGGAAGGGGGCAATAACTATGGCTACACCTTC.

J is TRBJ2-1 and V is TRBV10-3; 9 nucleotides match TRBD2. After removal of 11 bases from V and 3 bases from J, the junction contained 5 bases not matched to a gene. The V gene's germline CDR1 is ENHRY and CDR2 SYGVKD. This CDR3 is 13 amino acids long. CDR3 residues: CASGLASYNEQFF. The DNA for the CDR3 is TGTGCCTCGGGACTAGCTAGCTACAATGAGCAGTTCTTC.

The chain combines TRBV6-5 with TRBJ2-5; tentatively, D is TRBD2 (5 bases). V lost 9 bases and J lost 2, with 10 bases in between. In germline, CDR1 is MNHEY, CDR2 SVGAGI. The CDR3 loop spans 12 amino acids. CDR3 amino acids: CASQDWQETQYF. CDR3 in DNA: TGTGCCAGTCAGGACTGGCAAGAGACCCAGTACTTC.

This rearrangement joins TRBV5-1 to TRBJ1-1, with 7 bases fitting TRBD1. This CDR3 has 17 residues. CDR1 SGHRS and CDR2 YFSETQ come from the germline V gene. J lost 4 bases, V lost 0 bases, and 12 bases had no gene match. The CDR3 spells CASSLAIEGQIPTEAFF. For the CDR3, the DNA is TGCGCCAGCAGCTTGGCCATAGAGGGACAGATCCCCACTGAAGCTTTCTTT.

As DNA, the CDR3 is TGCAGCGGGGGGACAGGACCTCGTGAAGCTTTCTTT. Its translation: CSGGTGPREAFF. The J gene is TRBJ1-1, the V gene TRBV29-1, with TRBD1 matching over 8 bases. Trimming removed 7 bases from V and 7 bases from J; junction bases left unmatched: 8. CDR1 and CDR2 (germline): SQVTM, ANQGSEA. This CDR3 contains 12 residues.

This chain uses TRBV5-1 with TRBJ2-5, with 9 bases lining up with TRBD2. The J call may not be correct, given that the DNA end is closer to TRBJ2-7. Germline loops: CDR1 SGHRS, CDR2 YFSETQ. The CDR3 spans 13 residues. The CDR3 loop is CASNSGSSYEQYF. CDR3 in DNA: TGCGCCAGCAATAGCGGGAGTTCCTACGAGCAGTACTTC.

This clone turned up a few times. CDR3 protein: CASRLQGTGYTF. The CDR3 DNA reads as TGTGCCAGCAGACTACAGGGAACCGGCTACACCTTC. The chain has TRBV2 and TRBJ1-2; a weak D match, TRBD1 (6 bases). Germline V lookup: CDR1 SNHLY, CDR2 FYNNEI. The CDR3 runs to 12 residues. V lost 6 bases and J lost 8, with 13 bases in between. Based on the CDR3 plus reference TRBV2 and TRBJ1-2, the full variable domain is EPEVTQTPSHQVTQMGQEVILRCVPISNHLYFYWYRQILGQKVEFLVSFYNNEISEKSEIFDDQFSVERPDGSNFTLKIRSTKLEDSAMYFCASRLQGTGYTFGSGTRLTVV.

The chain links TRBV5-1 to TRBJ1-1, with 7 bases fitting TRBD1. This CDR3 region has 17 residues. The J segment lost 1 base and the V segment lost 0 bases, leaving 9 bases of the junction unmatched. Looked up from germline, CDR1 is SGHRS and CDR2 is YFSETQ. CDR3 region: CASSLVTGVGGNTEAFF. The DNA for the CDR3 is TGCGCCAGCAGCTTGGTTACAGGGGTCGGCGGGAACACTGAAGCTTTCTTT.

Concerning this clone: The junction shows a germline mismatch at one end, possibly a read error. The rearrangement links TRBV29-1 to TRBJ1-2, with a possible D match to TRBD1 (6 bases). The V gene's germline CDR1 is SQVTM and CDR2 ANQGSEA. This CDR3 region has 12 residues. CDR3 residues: CSGEGSGVGYTF. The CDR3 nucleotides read TGCAGCGGTGAAGGATCAGGGGTCGGCTACACCTTC.

DNA for the CDR3: TGTGCCAGCAGTTACTCGGCAGGGATGGCTGAAGCTTTCTTT. Translating gives CASSYSAGMAEAFF. This rearrangement joins TRBV6-5 to TRBJ1-1; a possible D gene is TRBD1 (5 bases). The ends were cut back, 0 bases at V and 6 bases at J, with 11 bases in the middle. The CDR3 is 14 residues long. Per the germline V gene, CDR1 is MNHEY and CDR2 is SVGAGI.